This TCR beta chain derives from a study of control samples from healthy donors and cancer patients. Produced via immunoSEQ multiplex PCR; TCRdb's table is partial and in-frame only. The sample has tens of thousands of clones; around 91% are singletons. This clone was recorded once. The length of the CDR3 is 14 residues. The V gene lost 0 bases and the J gene lost 0 bases, with 6 bases spanning the gap. Germline V gene lookup returns CDR1 SGHAT and CDR2 FQNNGV. This sequence joins TRBV11-2 and TRBJ2-7; D unclear. The clonotype originates from a man aged 45 to 65 with lung cancer. Sample: PBMCs. CDR3 amino acids: CASSLDGSSYEQYF. In nucleotides, the CDR3 is TGTGCCAGCAGCTTAGATGGAAGCTCCTACGAGCAGTACTTC.